A selection of T cell receptor beta chains follows, all from one sample in a study of response to subunit inactivated influenza vaccine. TCRdb fed the RT-PCR reads into MiXCR, producing one record per CDR3 protein. Counted here are some 600,000 distinct CDR3 sequences, around 15% occurring once; the ten biggest clones make up about 7.6%. Sequenced here: PBMCs from blood, sampled less than 15 days before vaccination. These receptors came from a man aged 45-65 years who received an inactivated influenza vaccine. The CDR3 runs from the conserved cysteine through the conserved F or W. The D gene is left open where the match is weak. The listing skips clone size in some rows; elsewhere it reads once, few, many or a size class.

CDR3: CASSPGTSGHFVNEQFF; DNA: TGTGCCAGCAGCCCAGGGACTAGCGGGCACTTTGTCAATGAGCAGTTCTTC; V: TRBV7-7; size: few; D: TRBD2; J: TRBJ2-1
CDR3: CASSLRSGRNTEAFF; DNA: TGTGCCAGCAGTTTAAGATCCGGGAGAAACACTGAAGCTTTCTTT; V: TRBV12-3/TRBV12-4; size: few; D: -; J: TRBJ1-1
CDR3: CSASPDRGLYEQYF; DNA: TGCAGTGCTAGTCCCGACAGGGGGCTATACGAGCAGTACTTC; V: TRBV20-1; size: few; D: TRBD1; J: TRBJ2-7
CDR3: CASSRLAGGANEQFF; DNA: TGTGCCAGCAGTCGACTAGCGGGAGGAGCTAATGAGCAGTTCTTC; V: TRBV6-1; size: many; D: TRBD2; J: TRBJ2-1
CDR3: CSAKGGQHEQYF; DNA: TGCAGTGCTAAGGGAGGGCAGCACGAGCAGTACTTC; V: TRBV20-1; size: few; D: TRBD2; J: TRBJ2-7
CDR3: CASSFNWVDNEQFF; DNA: TGTGCCAGCAGCTTTAATTGGGTGGACAATGAGCAGTTCTTC; V: TRBV7-7; size: -; D: -; J: TRBJ2-1
CDR3: CSGSSSNTEAFF; DNA: TGCAGCGGGAGCTCTAGTAACACTGAAGCTTTCTTT; V: TRBV29-1; size: -; D: -; J: TRBJ1-1
CDR3: CATSDTGFLYGYTF; DNA: TGTGCCACCAGTGACACCGGGTTCCTCTATGGCTACACCTTC; V: TRBV24-1; size: few; D: -; J: TRBJ1-2
CDR3: CASSYSGTGPGEKLFF; DNA: TGTGCCAGCAGTTACTCGGGGACAGGGCCTGGGGAAAAACTGTTTTTT; V: TRBV6-5; size: -; D: TRBD1; J: TRBJ1-4
CDR3: CASSLSVAGDEQFF; DNA: TGTGCCAGCAGTTTATCCGTGGCGGGGGATGAGCAGTTCTTC; V: TRBV27; size: -; D: TRBD2; J: TRBJ2-1
CDR3: CASSDRDTPLHF; DNA: TGCGCCAGCAGCGACCGGGACACTCCCCTCCACTTT; V: TRBV5-1; size: many; D: -; J: TRBJ1-6
CDR3: CASSQSGTSGSAKNIQYF; DNA: TGTGCCAGCAGTCAATCCGGGACTAGCGGGTCAGCCAAAAACATTCAGTACTTC; V: TRBV11-1; size: -; D: TRBD2; J: TRBJ2-4
CDR3: CASLNRTSAGGQPQHF; DNA: TGTGCCAGCCTTAATAGGACCTCCGCCGGGGGTCAGCCCCAGCATTTT; V: TRBV2; size: -; D: -; J: TRBJ1-5
CDR3: CSATTANTEAFF; DNA: TGCAGTGCTACAACAGCGAACACTGAAGCTTTCTTT; V: TRBV20-1; size: -; D: -; J: TRBJ1-1
CDR3: CSARAGGSNEQFF; DNA: TGCAGTGCTAGAGCAGGGGGTTCAAATGAGCAGTTCTTC; V: TRBV20-1; size: few; D: TRBD1; J: TRBJ2-1
CDR3: CSARVGTSNEQFF; DNA: TGCAGTGCTAGAGTGGGGACTAGCAATGAGCAGTTCTTC; V: TRBV20-1; size: many; D: TRBD2; J: TRBJ2-1
CDR3: CSVTGLAGYEQYF; DNA: TGCAGCGTGACTGGGCTAGCGGGATACGAGCAGTACTTC; V: TRBV29-1; size: many; D: TRBD2; J: TRBJ2-7
CDR3: CASSFLFGGHQETQYF; DNA: TGTGCCAGCAGCTTCCTTTTCGGGGGGCACCAAGAGACCCAGTACTTC; V: TRBV5-6; size: -; D: -; J: TRBJ2-5
CDR3: CASSFSLGGTRFSYEQYF; DNA: TGTGCCAGCAGTTTTTCATTGGGCGGGACACGATTCTCCTACGAGCAGTACTTC; V: TRBV28; size: few; D: -; J: TRBJ2-7
CDR3: CASSTGLAGGGRDNEQFF; DNA: TGTGCCAGCAGCACCGGACTAGCGGGAGGGGGGCGAGACAATGAGCAGTTCTTC; V: TRBV9; size: few; D: TRBD2; J: TRBJ2-1
CDR3: CASSPGTSGGPSTDTQYF; DNA: TGTGCCAGCAGCCCCGGGACTAGCGGGGGACCTAGCACAGATACGCAGTATTTT; V: TRBV6-1; size: few; D: TRBD2; J: TRBJ2-3
CDR3: CASRTRLLGRGGSNQPQHF; DNA: TGTGCCAGCAGGACCCGACTTCTGGGGCGGGGGGGAAGCAATCAGCCCCAGCATTTT; V: TRBV28; size: few; D: -; J: TRBJ1-5
CDR3: CASSFTRARSDTQYF; DNA: TGTGCCAGCAGTTTTACTAGGGCGAGATCAGATACGCAGTATTTT; V: TRBV28; size: few; D: -; J: TRBJ2-3
CDR3: CASSRTGLTGETQYF; DNA: TGTGCCAGCAGCCGTACGGGACTTACGGGAGAGACCCAGTACTTC; V: TRBV3-1; size: -; D: -; J: TRBJ2-5
CDR3: CASSLALGPGNTIYF; DNA: TGTGCCAGCAGCTTAGCTCTGGGGCCCGGAAACACCATATATTTT; V: TRBV7-2; size: -; D: -; J: TRBJ1-3
CDR3: CASSVGRRTAEAFF; DNA: TGTGCCAGCAGCGTAGGCCGCCGGACAGCTGAAGCTTTCTTT; V: TRBV9; size: -; D: -; J: TRBJ1-1
CDR3: CASSQEGMRGTYNEQFF; DNA: TGCGCCAGCAGCCAAGAGGGTATGCGGGGGACCTACAATGAGCAGTTCTTC; V: TRBV4-1; size: -; D: TRBD2; J: TRBJ2-1
CDR3: CASSQGLAGRGGVEEQFF; DNA: TGCGCCAGCAGCCAAGGACTAGCGGGAAGGGGAGGGGTGGAGGAGCAGTTCTTC; V: TRBV4-3; size: -; D: TRBD2; J: TRBJ2-1
CDR3: CASSRTTSGGFSTDTQYF; DNA: TGTGCCAGCAGTCGAACGACTAGCGGGGGTTTTAGCACAGATACGCAGTATTTT; V: TRBV6-1; size: -; D: TRBD2; J: TRBJ2-3
CDR3: CASSTSTGEETQYF; DNA: TGTGCCAGCAGCACCTCGACAGGGGAAGAGACCCAGTACTTC; V: TRBV7-9; size: many; D: TRBD1; J: TRBJ2-5
CDR3: CASSLIGWELFF; DNA: TGTGCCAGCAGCTTAATCGGGTGGGAGCTGTTTTTT; V: TRBV11-2; size: few; D: -; J: TRBJ2-2
CDR3: CSASLQGSMDYGYTF; DNA: TGCAGTGCTAGTCTACAGGGTAGTATGGACTATGGCTACACCTTC; V: TRBV20-1; size: few; D: -; J: TRBJ1-2
CDR3: CASSIDLASMAKTF; DNA: TGTGCCAGTAGTATAGATCTCGCGTCTATGGCTAAGACCTTC; V: TRBV19; size: few; D: -; J: TRBJ1-2
CDR3: CASGLGSYNEQFF; DNA: TGTGCTAGTGGCCTAGGCTCCTACAATGAGCAGTTCTTC; V: TRBV12-5; size: many; D: -; J: TRBJ2-1
CDR3: CASSLNVHPWDTEAFF; DNA: TGTGCCAGCAGTTTAAATGTACATCCCTGGGACACTGAAGCTTTCTTT; V: TRBV12-3/TRBV12-4; size: few; D: -; J: TRBJ1-1
CDR3: CASSQFQGNEQFF; DNA: TGTGCCAGCAGCCAGTTCCAGGGTAATGAGCAGTTCTTC; V: TRBV3-1; size: -; D: -; J: TRBJ2-1
CDR3: CSVEDPPQDGYTF; DNA: TGCAGCGTTGAAGACCCTCCCCAAGATGGCTACACCTTC; V: TRBV29-1; size: many; D: -; J: TRBJ1-2
CDR3: CASSFGRGLTNYGYTF; DNA: TGTGCCAGCAGTTTCGGAAGGGGACTCACTAACTATGGCTACACCTTC; V: TRBV12-3/TRBV12-4; size: few; D: -; J: TRBJ1-2
CDR3: CASRQGRETQYF; DNA: TGTGCCAGCAGGCAGGGAAGAGAGACCCAGTACTTC; V: TRBV6-5; size: few; D: -; J: TRBJ2-5
CDR3: CASSSESRGSPLHF; DNA: TGTGCCAGCAGTTCCGAGAGTCGCGGTTCACCCCTCCACTTT; V: TRBV6-4; size: -; D: -; J: TRBJ1-6